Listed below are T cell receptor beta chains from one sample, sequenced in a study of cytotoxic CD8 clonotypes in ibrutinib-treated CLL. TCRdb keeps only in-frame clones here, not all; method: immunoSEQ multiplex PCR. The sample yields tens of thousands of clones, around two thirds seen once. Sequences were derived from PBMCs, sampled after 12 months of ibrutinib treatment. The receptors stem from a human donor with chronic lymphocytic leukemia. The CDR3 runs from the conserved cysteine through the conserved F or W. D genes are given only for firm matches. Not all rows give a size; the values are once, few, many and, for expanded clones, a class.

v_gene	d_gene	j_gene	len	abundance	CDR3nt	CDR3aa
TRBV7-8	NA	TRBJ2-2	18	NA	TGTGCCAGCAGCCCCAGGAGTACCGGGACACACCACACCGGGGAGCTGTTTTTT	CASSPRSTGTHHTGELFF
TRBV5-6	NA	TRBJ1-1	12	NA	TGTGCCAGCAGCCTGAGGGCCACTGAAGCTTTCTTT	CASSLRATEAFF
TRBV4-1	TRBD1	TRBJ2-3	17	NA	TGCGCCAGCAGCCTTGACCGGGACAGCACTGACACAGATACGCAGTATTTT	CASSLDRDSTDTDTQYF
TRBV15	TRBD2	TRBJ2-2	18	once	TGTGCCACCAGCAGAGATAACCTAGCGGGGGCCCGACTCGGGGAGCTGTTTTTT	CATSRDNLAGARLGELFF
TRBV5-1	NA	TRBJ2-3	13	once	TGCGCCAGCAGCTCGGACGTAGGGGATACGCAGTATTTT	CASSSDVGDTQYF
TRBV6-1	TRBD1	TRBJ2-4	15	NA	TGTGCCAGCAGTGAACAGGGGGCGGGCAAAAACATTCAGTACTTC	CASSEQGAGKNIQYF
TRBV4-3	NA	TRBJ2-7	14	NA	TGCGCCAGCAGCCGAGCTGCGGGTCCATACGAGCAGTACTTC	CASSRAAGPYEQYF
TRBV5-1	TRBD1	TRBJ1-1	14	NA	TGCGCCAGCAGCTCCGGGACAGGGGGCACTGAAGCTTTCTTT	CASSSGTGGTEAFF
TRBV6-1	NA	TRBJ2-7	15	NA	TGTGCCAGCAGCGGAACAGGGATTAATACGATGGAGCAGTACTTC	CASSGTGINTMEQYF
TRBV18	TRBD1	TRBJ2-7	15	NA	TGTGCCAGCTCACCCGGGACAGGGGGCGTTTACGAGCAGTACTTC	CASSPGTGGVYEQYF
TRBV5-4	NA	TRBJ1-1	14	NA	TGTGCCAGCAGCTCCGCTAGAGGGGACACTGAAGCTTTCTTT	CASSSARGDTEAFF
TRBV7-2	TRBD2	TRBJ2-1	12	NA	TGTGCCAGCAGCTTACCAGCGGGGGTCCAATTCTTC	CASSLPAGVQFF
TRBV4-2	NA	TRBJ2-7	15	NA	TGTGCCAGCAGCCAAGGCGGGGCGACCACCTACGAGCAGTACTTC	CASSQGGATTYEQYF
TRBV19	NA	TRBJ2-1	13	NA	TGTGCCAGTAGTATTTTGTCGGGGAATGAGCAGTTCTTC	CASSILSGNEQFF
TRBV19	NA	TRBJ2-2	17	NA	TGTGCCAGTAGTGCGGACCTCGGGGGGCGGGGAACCGGGGAGCTGTTTTTT	CASSADLGGRGTGELFF
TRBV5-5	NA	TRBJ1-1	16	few	TGTGCCAGCAGCTTGGCGGACTTAACAGTTAACACTGAAGCTTTCTTT	CASSLADLTVNTEAFF
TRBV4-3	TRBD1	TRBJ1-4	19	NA	TGCGCCAGCAGCCAAGATACGGGACAGGGTTTGGGTGGGCGGTTTAAACTGTTTTTT	CASSQDTGQGLGGRFKLFF
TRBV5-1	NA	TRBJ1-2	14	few	TGCGCCAGCAGTTGGTCCGGGACGGGCGATGGCTACACCTTC	CASSWSGTGDGYTF
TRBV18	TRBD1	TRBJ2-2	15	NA	TGTGCCAGCTCGCCCCAGGGGGACCGCACCGGGGAGCTGTTTTTT	CASSPQGDRTGELFF
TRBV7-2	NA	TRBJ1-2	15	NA	TGTGCCAGCAGCTTAGGGGCAGGTCTTATAGACGGCTACACCTTC	CASSLGAGLIDGYTF
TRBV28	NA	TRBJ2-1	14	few	TGTGCCAGCAGCAAAGAACGAGGGTACAATGAGCAGTTCTTC	CASSKERGYNEQFF
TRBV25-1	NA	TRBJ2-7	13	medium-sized	TGTGCCAGCAGTGAAAACCAGGTAGGAGAGCAGTACTTC	CASSENQVGEQYF
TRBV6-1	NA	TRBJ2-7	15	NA	TGTGCCAGCAGTGTCCTGTCAAAAGTGCAATACGAGCAGTACTTC	CASSVLSKVQYEQYF
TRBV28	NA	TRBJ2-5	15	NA	TGTGCCAGCAGCCTCCAAAGTGGGGGTGGGGAGACCCAGTACTTC	CASSLQSGGGETQYF
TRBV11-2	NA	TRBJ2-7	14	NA	TGTGCCAGCAGCTCAACCCAGGGTTGGTACGAGCAGTACTTC	CASSSTQGWYEQYF
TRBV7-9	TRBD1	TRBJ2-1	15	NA	TGTGCCAGCAGCATGGGACAGAGTCCTGTTACCGAGCAGTTCTTC	CASSMGQSPVTEQFF
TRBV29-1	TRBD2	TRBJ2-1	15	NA	TGCAGCGCCCGGACTAGCGGGGGGGCTTACAATGAGCAGTTCTTC	CSARTSGGAYNEQFF
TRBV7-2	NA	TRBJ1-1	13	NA	TGTGCCAGCAGCTTAACCGGGGACACTGAAGCTTTCTTT	CASSLTGDTEAFF
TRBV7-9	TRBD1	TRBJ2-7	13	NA	TGTGCCAGCAGCTCCCGGGACAGCTACGAGCAGTACTTC	CASSSRDSYEQYF
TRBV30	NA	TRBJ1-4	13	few	TGTGCCTGGACTGGACAAGATTCTGAAAAACTGTTTTTT	CAWTGQDSEKLFF
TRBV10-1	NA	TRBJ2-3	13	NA	TGCGCCAGCAGTGGTCAAGTCACAGATACGCAGTATTTT	CASSGQVTDTQYF
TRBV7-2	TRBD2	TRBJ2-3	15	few	TGTGCCAGCAGCGCCACTAGCGGGGACGGAGATACGCAGTATTTT	CASSATSGDGDTQYF
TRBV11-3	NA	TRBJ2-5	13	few	TGTGCCAGCAGCCCCAATGGGCGGGAGACCCAGTACTTC	CASSPNGRETQYF
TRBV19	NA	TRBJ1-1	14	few	TGTGCCAGTACCCCACAGGATATAAACACTGAAGCTTTCTTT	CASTPQDINTEAFF
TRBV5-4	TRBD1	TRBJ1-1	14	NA	TGTGCCAGCAAGTACAGGGGGCGAGGAACTGAAGCTTTCTTT	CASKYRGRGTEAFF
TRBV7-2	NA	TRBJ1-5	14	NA	TGTGCCAGCAGCTTAAACGCGGAGACTCAGCCCCAGCATTTT	CASSLNAETQPQHF
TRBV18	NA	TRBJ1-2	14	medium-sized	TGTGCCAGCTCACCACCGGGACGGAACTATGGCTACACCTTC	CASSPPGRNYGYTF
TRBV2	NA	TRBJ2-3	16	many	TGTGCCAGCAGTGCGTCGTGGGGGGCTAGCACAGATACGCAGTATTTT	CASSASWGASTDTQYF
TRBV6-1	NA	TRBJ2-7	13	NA	TGTGCCAGCAGTGAAGCTGGCGTGTACGGGCAGTACTTC	CASSEAGVYGQYF
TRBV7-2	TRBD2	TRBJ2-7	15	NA	TGTGCCAGCAGCGTACCGGGACTAGCGGGGTTTGAGCAGTACTTC	CASSVPGLAGFEQYF
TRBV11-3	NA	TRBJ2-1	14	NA	TGTGCCAGCAGCTTAGGTGGGACCTACAATGAGCAGTTCTTC	CASSLGGTYNEQFF
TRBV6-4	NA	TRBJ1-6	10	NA	TGTGCCAGCAGTGACAAGCCCCTCCACTTT	CASSDKPLHF
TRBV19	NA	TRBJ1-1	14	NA	TGTGCCAGTAATTCGGTCAGGAGGCATACTGAAGCTTTCTTT	CASNSVRRHTEAFF
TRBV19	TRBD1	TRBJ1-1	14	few	TGTGCCAGTAGTACGAGACAGGGGGCCACTGAAGCTTTCTTT	CASSTRQGATEAFF
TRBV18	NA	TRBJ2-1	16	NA	TGTGCCAGCTCACCACTTCACAGGAGCTCCTACAATGAGCAGTTCTTC	CASSPLHRSSYNEQFF
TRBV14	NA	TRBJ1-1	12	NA	TGTGCCAGCAGCCCCGGGTCCACTGAAGCTTTCTTT	CASSPGSTEAFF
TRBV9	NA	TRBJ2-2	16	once	TGTGCCAGCAGCGTAGCGGTGAGGGTCGACACCGGGGAGCTGTTTTTT	CASSVAVRVDTGELFF
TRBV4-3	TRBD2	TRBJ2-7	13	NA	TGCGCCAGCAGCTCCAGGGAGGGCTACGAGCAGTACTTC	CASSSREGYEQYF
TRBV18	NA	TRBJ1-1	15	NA	TGTGCCAGCTCACCACAGGATCTATTAAACACTGAAGCTTTCTTT	CASSPQDLLNTEAFF
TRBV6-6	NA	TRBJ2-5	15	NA	TGTGCCAGCAGTTACGGCAGGGCCCGGAGGGAGACCCAGTACTTC	CASSYGRARRETQYF
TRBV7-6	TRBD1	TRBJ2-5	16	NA	TGTGCCAGCAGCTTAGCCGGGACAGGGTTCGGAGAGACCCAGTACTTC	CASSLAGTGFGETQYF
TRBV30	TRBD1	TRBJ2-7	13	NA	TGTGCCTGGAAGGACAGGGGCCCCTACGAGCAGTACTTC	CAWKDRGPYEQYF
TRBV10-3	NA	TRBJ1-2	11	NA	TGTGCCATCAGTGAGTCCTATGGCTACACCTTC	CAISESYGYTF
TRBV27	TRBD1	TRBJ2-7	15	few	TGTGCCAGCAGTTTTAACGGACAGGGTACAGACGAGCAGTACTTC	CASSFNGQGTDEQYF